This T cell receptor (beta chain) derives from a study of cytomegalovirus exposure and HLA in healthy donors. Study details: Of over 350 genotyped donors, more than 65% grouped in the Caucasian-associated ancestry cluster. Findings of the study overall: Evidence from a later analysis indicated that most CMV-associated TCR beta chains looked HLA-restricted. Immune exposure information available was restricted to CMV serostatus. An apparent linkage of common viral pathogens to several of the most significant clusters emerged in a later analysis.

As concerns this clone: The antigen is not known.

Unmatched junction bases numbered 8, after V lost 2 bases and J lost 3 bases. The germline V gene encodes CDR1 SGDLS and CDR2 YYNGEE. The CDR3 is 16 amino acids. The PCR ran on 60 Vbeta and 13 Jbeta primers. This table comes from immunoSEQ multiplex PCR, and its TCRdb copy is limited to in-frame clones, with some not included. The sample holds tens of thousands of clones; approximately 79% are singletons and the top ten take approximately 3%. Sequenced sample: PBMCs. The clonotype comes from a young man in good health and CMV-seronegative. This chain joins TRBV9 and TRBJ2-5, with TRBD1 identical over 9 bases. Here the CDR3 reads CASSVGTGLREETQYF. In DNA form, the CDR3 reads TGTGCCAGCAGCGTCGGGACAGGGTTAAGGGAAGAGACCCAGTACTTC.